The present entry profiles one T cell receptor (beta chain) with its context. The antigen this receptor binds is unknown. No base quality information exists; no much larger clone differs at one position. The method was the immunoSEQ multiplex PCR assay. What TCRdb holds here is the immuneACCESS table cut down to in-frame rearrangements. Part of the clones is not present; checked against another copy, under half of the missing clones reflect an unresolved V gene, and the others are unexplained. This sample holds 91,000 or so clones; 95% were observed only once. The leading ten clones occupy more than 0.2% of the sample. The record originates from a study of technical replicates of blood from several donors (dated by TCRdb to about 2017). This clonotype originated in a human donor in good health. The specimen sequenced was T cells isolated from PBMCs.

At the DNA level, the sequence is TGTGCCAGCAGCCAATACACGGGCTGGACAGGGATCGAGGTGGTCACCGGGGAGCTGTTTTTT. The resulting protein is CASSQYTGWTGIEVVTGELFF. Recombination joined TRBV14 with TRBJ2-2, and 8 junction bases match TRBD1. At the junction V is shortened by 2 bases and J by 4 bases; bases outside the gene matches: 21. Counted from cysteine to phenylalanine, this CDR3 has 21 amino acids. The CDR3 DNA has 63 bases and is translated from base 1. From a lookup of the germline V gene, CDR1 and CDR2 are SGHDN and FVKESK.